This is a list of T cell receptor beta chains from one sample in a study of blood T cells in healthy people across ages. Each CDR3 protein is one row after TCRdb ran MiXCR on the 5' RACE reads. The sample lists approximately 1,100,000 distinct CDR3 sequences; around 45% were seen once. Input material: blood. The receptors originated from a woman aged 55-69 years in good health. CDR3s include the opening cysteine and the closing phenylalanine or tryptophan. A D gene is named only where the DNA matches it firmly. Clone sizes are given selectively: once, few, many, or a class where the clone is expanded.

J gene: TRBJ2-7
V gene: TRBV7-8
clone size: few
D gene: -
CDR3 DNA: TGTGCCAGCAGCCCCTCCGGGACTGCCTCCTACGAGCAGTACTTC
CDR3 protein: CASSPSGTASYEQYF

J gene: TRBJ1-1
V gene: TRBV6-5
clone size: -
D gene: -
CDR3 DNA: TGTGCCAGCAGTTCGTCCGACATTGAAGCTTTCTTT
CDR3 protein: CASSSSDIEAFF

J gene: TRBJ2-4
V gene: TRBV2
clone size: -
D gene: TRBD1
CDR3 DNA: TGTGCCACCAGGGGGTTAGCCAAAAACATTCAGTACTTC
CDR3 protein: CATRGLAKNIQYF

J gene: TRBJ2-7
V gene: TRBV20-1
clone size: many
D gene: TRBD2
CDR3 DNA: TGCAGTGCTAGCACTAGCGGGAGATATGAGCAGTACTTC
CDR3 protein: CSASTSGRYEQYF

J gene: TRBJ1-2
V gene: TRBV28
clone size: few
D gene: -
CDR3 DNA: TGTGCCAGCAGCGAGCAGGGAGTGCGTGGCTACACCTTC
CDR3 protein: CASSEQGVRGYTF

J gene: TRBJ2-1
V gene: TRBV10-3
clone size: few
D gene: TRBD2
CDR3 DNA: TGTGCCATCAGTGACCCCGCTAGCGGGAGGTTCAATGAGCAGTTCTTC
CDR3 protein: CAISDPASGRFNEQFF

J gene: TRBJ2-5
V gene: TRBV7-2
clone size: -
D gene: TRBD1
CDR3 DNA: TGTGCCAGCACCAAGGACAGGTTGAGGGAGACCCAGTACTTC
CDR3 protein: CASTKDRLRETQYF

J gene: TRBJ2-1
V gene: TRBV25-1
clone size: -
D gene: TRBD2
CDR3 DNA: TGTGCCAGCAGTGGACTAGCGGGAGTTGGGGAGCAGTTCTTC
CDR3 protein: CASSGLAGVGEQFF

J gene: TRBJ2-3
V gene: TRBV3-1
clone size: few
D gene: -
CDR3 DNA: TGTGCCAGCAGCTTGCGACCCCTCCCAGATACGCAGTATTTT
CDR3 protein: CASSLRPLPDTQYF

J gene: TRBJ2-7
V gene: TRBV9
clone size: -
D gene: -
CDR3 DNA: TGTGCCAGCAGCGTAGCAACAGGACCCACCTACGAGCAGTACTTC
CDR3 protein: CASSVATGPTYEQYF

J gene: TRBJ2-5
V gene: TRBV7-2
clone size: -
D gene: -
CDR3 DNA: TGTGCCAGCAGCTCCCTTCCGGGACCAAGAGAGACCCAGTACTTC
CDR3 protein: CASSSLPGPRETQYF

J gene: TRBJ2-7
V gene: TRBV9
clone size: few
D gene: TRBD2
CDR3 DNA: TGTGCCAGCAGCGGCACTAGCGAGTTTGGAGAGCAGTACTTC
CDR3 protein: CASSGTSEFGEQYF

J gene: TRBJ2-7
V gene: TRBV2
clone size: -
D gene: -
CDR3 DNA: TGTGCCAGCAGGAGGGACGACTCCGAGCGCAATGAGCAGTACTTC
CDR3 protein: CASRRDDSERNEQYF

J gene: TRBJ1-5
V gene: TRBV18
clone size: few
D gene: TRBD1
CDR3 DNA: TGTGCCAGCTCACCAGAAGACCGGGACAGGGGGCGCGGTGCCGTCGCCCAGCATTTT
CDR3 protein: CASSPEDRDRGRGAVAQHF

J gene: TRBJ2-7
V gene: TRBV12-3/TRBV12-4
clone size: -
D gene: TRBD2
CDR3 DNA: TGTGCCAGCACCGAGACGGGAGGGTCCTACGAGCAGTACTTC
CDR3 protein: CASTETGGSYEQYF

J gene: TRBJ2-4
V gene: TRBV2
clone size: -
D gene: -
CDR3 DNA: TGTGCCAGCAGTGCCATTAGAGGGGCGAACATTCAGTACTTC
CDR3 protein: CASSAIRGANIQYF

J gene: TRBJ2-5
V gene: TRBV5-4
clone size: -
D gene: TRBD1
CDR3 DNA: TGTGCCAGCAGCCAAGAGACAGGGGTTGAGACCCAGTACTTC
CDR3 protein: CASSQETGVETQYF

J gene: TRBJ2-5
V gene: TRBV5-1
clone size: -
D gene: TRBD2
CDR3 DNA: TGCGCCAGCAGCCCGCAGCCTCGGACTAGCCACGAAGAGACCCAGTACTTC
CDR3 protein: CASSPQPRTSHEETQYF

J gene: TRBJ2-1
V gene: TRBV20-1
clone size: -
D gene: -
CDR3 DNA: TGCAGTGCTAGAGATGGCAGTAGCAACTCCTACAATGAGCAGTTCTTC
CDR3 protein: CSARDGSSNSYNEQFF

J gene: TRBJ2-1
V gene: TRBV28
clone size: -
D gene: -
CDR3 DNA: TGTGCCAGCAGTGCCCCCTCCTACAATGAGCAGTTCTTC
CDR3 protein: CASSAPSYNEQFF

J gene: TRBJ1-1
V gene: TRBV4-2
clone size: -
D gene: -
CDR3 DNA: TGTGCCAGCAGCCCGTGGACGGAGGGAACAGAAGCTTTCTTT
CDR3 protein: CASSPWTEGTEAFF

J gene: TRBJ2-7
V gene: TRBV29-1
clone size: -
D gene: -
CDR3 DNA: TGCAGCCTCCTGGACAGCTCCTACGAGCAGTACTTC
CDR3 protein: CSLLDSSYEQYF

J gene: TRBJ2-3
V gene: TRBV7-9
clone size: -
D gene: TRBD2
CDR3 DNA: TGTGCCAGCAGCCCGGGGGGGGCTTTGGACACAGATACGCAGTATTTT
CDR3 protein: CASSPGGALDTDTQYF

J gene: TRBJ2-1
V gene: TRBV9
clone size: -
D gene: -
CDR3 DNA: TGTGCCAGCAGCGTGGACAACATGTTACACTACAATGAGCAGTTCTTC
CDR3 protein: CASSVDNMLHYNEQFF

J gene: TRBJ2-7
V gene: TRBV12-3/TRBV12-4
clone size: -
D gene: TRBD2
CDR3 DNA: TGTGCCACCGCGACTAGCGTGGGTAGCGAGCAGTACTTC
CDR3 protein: CATATSVGSEQYF

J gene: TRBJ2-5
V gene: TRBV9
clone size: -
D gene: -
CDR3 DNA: TGTGCCAGCAGCCAGACTAACGGGCAAGAGACCCAGTACTTC
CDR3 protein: CASSQTNGQETQYF

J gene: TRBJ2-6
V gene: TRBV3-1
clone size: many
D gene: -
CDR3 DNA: TGTGCCAGCAGTCTTAGCGAATCTGGGGCCAACGTCCTGACTTTC
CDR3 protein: CASSLSESGANVLTF

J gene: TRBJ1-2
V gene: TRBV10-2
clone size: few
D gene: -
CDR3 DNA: TGCGCCAGCAGTGTGCTAGGGGGTTCCTACGGCTACACCTTC
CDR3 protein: CASSVLGGSYGYTF

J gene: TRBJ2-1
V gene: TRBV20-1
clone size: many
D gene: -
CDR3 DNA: TGCAGTGCTATCGGGAGTTACCCCGCGGCACGTAACAATGAGCAGTTCTTC
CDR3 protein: CSAIGSYPAARNNEQFF

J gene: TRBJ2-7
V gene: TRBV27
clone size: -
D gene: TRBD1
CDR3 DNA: TGTGCCAGCAGTCCGGGGACAGGGGGTTTCTACGAGCAGTACTTC
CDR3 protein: CASSPGTGGFYEQYF

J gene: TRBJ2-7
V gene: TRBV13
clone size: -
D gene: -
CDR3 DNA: TGTGCCAGCAGCTTAGACAGTCGCGAGCAGTACTTC
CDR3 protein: CASSLDSREQYF

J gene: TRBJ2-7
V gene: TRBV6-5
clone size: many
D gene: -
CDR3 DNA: TGTGCCAGCAGAGGACTTGGCTACGAGCAGTACTTC
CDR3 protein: CASRGLGYEQYF

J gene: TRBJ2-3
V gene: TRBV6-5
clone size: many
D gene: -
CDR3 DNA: TGTGCCAGCAGTTACCTCGGCGCGGACACAGATACGCAGTATTTT
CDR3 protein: CASSYLGADTDTQYF

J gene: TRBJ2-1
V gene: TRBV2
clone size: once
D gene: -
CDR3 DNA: TGTGCCAGCAGTGAATGGGTGGAGCAGTTCTTC
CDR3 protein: CASSEWVEQFF

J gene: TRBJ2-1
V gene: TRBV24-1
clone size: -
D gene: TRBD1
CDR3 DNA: TGTGCCACCAGGGCCGGACAGGCGCTCTACAATGAGCAGTTCTTC
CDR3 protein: CATRAGQALYNEQFF

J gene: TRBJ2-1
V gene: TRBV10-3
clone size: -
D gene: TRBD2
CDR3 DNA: TGTGCCATCAGTGAAACTAGCGGGAGCAATGAGCAGTTCTTC
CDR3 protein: CAISETSGSNEQFF

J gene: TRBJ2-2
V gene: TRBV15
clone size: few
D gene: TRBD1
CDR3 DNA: TGTGCCACTTCAGGGGGACAGCCCAACACCGGGGAGCTGTTTTTT
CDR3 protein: CATSGGQPNTGELFF

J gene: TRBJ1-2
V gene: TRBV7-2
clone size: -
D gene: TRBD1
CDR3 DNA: TGTACCAGCAGCCCGAGGACAGGTTCTAACTATGGCTACACCTTC
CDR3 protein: CTSSPRTGSNYGYTF